The text below deals with one T cell receptor (beta chain). This clone was seen a single time. Its cognate antigen has yet to be identified. No per-base quality is available; no much larger clone lies one base away. Genomic DNA was isolated using the Qiagen DNeasy kit from unsorted PBMCs as well as from negatively selected CD4+ and CD8+ fractions. TCR beta CDR3 regions were amplified by immunoSEQ multiplex PCR using primers annealing to V and J segments. A synthetic immune receptor repertoire was used to minimize amplification bias, and any remaining bias was removed computationally after sequencing. The paper's data handling went like this. Custom Python scripts were used to quantify repertoire diversity as the Shannon entropy index. Unsorted, CD4+ and CD8+ repertoires were examined separately, except in combined analyses, for which CD4+ and CD8+ sequences were merged in silico. In its TCRdb copy, this immuneACCESS table keeps in-frame sequences only and misses some clones. Where compared with another copy, unresolved V genes explain less than half of these, and the others have no known cause. That table gives V, J and clone size, and the DNA gave D and trimming. The sample records about 17,000 clones, 90% of which are singletons. The ten top clones hold 6.9% of the sample.

The data originate from a study of PD-1 blockade in classical Hodgkin lymphoma (TCRdb year 2020). Broadly, across the study: A peripheral blood immune signature of response to PD-1 blockade in classical Hodgkin lymphoma was defined using TCR beta sequencing and CyTOF. The paper as a whole reports these results and caveats: Newly diagnosed patients were reported to have lower baseline TCR diversity than healthy donors, and relapsed/refractory patients were reported to have lower baseline TCR diversity still. The study was restricted to a single clinical trial cohort, and the causes of repertoire differences, possibly disease activity or prior therapy, were left undefined.

The time point tag for this specimen amounts to: newly diagnosed, previously untreated cHL patient sample. PBMCs from patients with newly diagnosed, previously untreated classical Hodgkin lymphoma were sequenced as a comparison group for the relapsed/refractory trial patients. Peripheral blood was collected in 8 mL Vacutainer Cell Preparation Tubes, from which PBMCs were isolated by centrifugation and then cryopreserved. The sequencing sample was made of peripheral blood mononuclear cells (PBMCs). The clonotype was recovered from a human donor with classical Hodgkin lymphoma.

At the DNA level, the sequence is TGTGCCAGCAGTTTTGACCCGGGACATCCCTACGAGCAGTACTTC. This translates into CASSFDPGHPYEQYF. Recombination connected TRBV28 to TRBJ2-7; TRBD1 is a weak D gene call, 6 bases matching. From cysteine to phenylalanine, the CDR3 is 15 amino acids long. The retained sequence is limited to the CDR3, 45 bases, with the frame set at the first base. Via the germline V gene, CDR1 is MDHEN and CDR2 SYDVKM. Between the V and J ends, shortened by 3 bases and 2 bases respectively, the junction contains 14 bases.